This TCR beta chain came from a study of read filtering for tumor transcriptome and immune sequencing. Study at large: Mean patient age was roughly 66 years, range about 45 to 85; around 17 male, 14 female. Per sample, TCR-region reads ranged about 4.05 to 10.27 million by IR-seq, 85 to 1273 by RNA-seq.

The library was built from roughly 400 ng RNA with molecular barcoded adaptors for alpha/delta and beta/gamma chains. TCRdb re-analysed the reads in MiXCR, keeping a single row per CDR3 protein. Of about 86,000 distinct CDR3 sequences in the sample, about 12% were seen once. Bone marrow was sampled from every patient at the time of active disease. This TCR was recovered from a donor at least 40 years old with multiple myeloma. What was sequenced was a population of CD138-negative cells sorted from bone marrow.

The CDR3 sequence: CSVGISTDTQYF. CDR3 DNA sequence: TGCAGCGTTGGCATTAGCACAGATACGCAGTATTTT. The rearrangement joins TRBV29-1 to TRBJ2-3; D ambiguous. The CDR3 loop spans 12 amino acids. Trimming pared 4 bases from V and 0 bases from J, leaving 5 bases between. Germline CDR1 is SQVTM and CDR2 is ANQGSEA.